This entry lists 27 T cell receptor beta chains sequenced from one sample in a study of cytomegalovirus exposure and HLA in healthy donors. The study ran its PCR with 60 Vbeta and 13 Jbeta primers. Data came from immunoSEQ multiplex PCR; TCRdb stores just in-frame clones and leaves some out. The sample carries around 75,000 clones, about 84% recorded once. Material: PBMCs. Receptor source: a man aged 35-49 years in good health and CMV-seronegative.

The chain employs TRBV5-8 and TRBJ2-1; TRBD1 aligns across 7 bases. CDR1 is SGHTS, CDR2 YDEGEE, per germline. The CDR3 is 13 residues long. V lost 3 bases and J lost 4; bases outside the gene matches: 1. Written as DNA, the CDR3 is TGTGCCAGCAGCTGGGACAGTTACAATGAGCAGTTCTTC. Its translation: CASSWDSYNEQFF.

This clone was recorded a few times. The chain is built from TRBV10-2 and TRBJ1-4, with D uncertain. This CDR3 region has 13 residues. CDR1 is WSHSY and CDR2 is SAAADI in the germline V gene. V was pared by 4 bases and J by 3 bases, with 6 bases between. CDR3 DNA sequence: TGCGCCAGCAGTGTTCGTCCTAATGAAAAACTGTTTTTT. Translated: CASSVRPNEKLFF.

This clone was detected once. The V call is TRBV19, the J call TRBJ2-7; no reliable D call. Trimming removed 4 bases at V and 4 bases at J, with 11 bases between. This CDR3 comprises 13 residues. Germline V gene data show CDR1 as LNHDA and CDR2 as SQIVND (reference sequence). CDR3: CASSTPTEYEQYF. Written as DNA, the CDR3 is TGTGCCAGTAGTACCCCGACTGAATACGAGCAGTACTTC.

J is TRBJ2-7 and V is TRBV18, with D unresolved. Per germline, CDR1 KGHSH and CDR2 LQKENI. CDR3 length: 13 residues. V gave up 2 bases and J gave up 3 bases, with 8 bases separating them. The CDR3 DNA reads TGTGCCAGCTCACCAGCGGCAGTCTACGAGCAGTACTTC. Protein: CASSPAAVYEQYF.

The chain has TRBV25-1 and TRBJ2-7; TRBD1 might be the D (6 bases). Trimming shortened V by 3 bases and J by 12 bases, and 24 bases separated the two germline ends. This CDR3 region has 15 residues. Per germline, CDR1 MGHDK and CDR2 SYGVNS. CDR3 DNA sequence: TGTGCCAGCAGTGAGTCAGCCTCAGGGGAAAAAAGGCTGTACTTC. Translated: CASSESASGEKRLYF.

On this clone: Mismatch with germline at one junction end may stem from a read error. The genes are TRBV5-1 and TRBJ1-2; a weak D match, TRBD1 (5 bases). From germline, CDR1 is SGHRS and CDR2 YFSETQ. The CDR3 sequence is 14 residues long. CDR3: CASSLVQVNYGYPF. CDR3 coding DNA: TGCGCCAGCAGCTTAGTACAGGTTAACTATGGCTACCCCTTC.

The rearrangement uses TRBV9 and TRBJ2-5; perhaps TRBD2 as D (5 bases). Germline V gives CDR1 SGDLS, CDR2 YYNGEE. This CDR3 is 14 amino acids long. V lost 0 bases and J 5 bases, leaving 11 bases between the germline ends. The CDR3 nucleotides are TGTGCCAGCAGCGTAGAGGCCCGCGGGGAGACCCAGTACTTC. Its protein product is CASSVEARGETQYF.

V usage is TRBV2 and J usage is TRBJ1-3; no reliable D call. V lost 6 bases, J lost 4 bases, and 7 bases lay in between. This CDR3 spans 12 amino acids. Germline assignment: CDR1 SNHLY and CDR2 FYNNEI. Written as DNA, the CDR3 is TGTGCCAGCAGGGAAATAGGAAACACCATATATTTT. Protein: CASREIGNTIYF.

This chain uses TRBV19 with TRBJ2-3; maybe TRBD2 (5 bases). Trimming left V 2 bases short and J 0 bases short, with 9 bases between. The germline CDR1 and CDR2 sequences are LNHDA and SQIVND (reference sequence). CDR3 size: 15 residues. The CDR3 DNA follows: TGTGCCAGTAGTATACGGGGTAGGAGCACAGATACGCAGTATTTT. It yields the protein CASSIRGRSTDTQYF.

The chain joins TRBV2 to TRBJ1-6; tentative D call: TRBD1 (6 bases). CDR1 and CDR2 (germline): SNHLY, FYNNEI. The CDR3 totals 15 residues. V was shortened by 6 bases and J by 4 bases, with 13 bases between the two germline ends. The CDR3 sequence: CASRQGGTYNSPLHF. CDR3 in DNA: TGTGCCAGCAGACAGGGCGGAACTTATAATTCACCCCTCCACTTT. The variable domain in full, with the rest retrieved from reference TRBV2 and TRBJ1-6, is EPEVTQTPSHQVTQMGQEVILRCVPISNHLYFYWYRQILGQKVEFLVSFYNNEISEKSEIFDDQFSVERPDGSNFTLKIRSTKLEDSAMYFCASRQGGTYNSPLHFGNGTRLTVT.

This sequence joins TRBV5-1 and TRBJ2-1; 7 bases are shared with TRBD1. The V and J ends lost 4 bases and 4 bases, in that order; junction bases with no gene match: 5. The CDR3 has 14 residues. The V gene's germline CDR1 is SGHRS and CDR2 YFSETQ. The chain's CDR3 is CASSTLTGYNEQFF. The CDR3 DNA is TGCGCCAGCAGCACCCTGACAGGGTACAATGAGCAGTTCTTC.

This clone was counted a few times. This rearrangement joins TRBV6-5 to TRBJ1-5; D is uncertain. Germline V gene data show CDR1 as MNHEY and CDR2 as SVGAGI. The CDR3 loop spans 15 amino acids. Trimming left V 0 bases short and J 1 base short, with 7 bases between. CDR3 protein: CASSYSAASNQPQHF. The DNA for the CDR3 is TGTGCCAGCAGTTACTCAGCGGCGAGCAATCAGCCCCAGCATTTT.

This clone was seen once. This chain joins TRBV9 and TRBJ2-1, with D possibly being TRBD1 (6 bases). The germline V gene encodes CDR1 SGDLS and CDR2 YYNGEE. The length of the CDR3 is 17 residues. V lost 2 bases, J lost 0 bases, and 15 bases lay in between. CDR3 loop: CASSVRDTVSSYNEQFF. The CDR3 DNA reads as TGTGCCAGCAGCGTCAGGGACACTGTCAGCTCCTACAATGAGCAGTTCTTC.

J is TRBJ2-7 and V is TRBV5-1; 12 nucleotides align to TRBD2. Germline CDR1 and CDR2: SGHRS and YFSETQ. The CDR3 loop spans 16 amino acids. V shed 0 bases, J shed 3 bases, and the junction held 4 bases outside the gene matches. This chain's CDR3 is CASSLGASGGVYEQYF. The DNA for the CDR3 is TGCGCCAGCAGCTTGGGCGCTAGCGGGGGGGTCTACGAGCAGTACTTC.

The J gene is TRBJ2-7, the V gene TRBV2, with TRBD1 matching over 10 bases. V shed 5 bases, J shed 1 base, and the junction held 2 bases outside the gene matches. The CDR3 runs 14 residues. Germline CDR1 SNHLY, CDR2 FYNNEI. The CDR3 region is CASSWDRGSYEQYF. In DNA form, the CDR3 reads TGTGCCAGCAGTTGGGACAGGGGATCCTACGAGCAGTACTTC.

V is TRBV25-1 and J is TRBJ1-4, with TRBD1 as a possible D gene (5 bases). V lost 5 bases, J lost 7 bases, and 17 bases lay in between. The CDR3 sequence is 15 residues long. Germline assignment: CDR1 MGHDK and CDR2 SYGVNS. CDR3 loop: CASSPPGRDVEKLFF. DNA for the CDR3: TGTGCCAGCAGTCCCCCGGGGAGGGACGTTGAAAAACTGTTTTTT.

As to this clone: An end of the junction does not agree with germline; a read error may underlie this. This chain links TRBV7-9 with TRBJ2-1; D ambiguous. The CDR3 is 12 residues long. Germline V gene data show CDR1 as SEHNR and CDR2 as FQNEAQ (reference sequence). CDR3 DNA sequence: TGTTCCAGCAGCTTAGATACGGATGAGCAGTTCTTC. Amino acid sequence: CSSSLDTDEQFF.

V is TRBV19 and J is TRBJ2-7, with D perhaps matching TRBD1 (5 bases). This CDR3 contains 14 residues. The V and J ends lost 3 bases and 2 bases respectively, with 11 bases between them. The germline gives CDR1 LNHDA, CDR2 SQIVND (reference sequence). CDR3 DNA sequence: TGTGCCAGTAGTATCATCCCAGGGCCCTACGAGCAGTACTTC. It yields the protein CASSIIPGPYEQYF.

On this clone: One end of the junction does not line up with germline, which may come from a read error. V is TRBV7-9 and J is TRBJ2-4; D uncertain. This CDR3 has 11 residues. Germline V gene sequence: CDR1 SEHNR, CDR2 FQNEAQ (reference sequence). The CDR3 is CSSSLQSIQYF. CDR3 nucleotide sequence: TGTTCCAGCAGCCTACAGAGCATTCAGTACTTC.

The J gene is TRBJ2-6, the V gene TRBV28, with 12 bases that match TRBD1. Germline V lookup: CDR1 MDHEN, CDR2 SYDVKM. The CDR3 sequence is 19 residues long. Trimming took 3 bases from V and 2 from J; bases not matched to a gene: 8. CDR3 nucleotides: TGTGCCAGCAGTTTCCCCCCGGGACAGGGGGCCCCTGGGGCCAACGTCCTGACTTTC. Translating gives CASSFPPGQGAPGANVLTF.

The CDR3 sequence is CASSVFGGTYTGELFF. CDR3 nucleotides: TGTGCCAGCAGCGTATTCGGGGGAACTTACACCGGGGAGCTGTTTTTT. The chain recombines TRBV9 with TRBJ2-2; perhaps TRBD2 as D (6 bases). V was cut by 1 base and J by 3 bases, with 13 bases left in between. The CDR3 length is 16 residues. Per the germline V gene, CDR1 is SGDLS and CDR2 is YYNGEE.

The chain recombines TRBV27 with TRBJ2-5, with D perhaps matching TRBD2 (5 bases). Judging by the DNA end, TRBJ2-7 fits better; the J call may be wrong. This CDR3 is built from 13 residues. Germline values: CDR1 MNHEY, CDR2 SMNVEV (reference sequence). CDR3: CASSLYGNGEQYF. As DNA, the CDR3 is TGTGCCAGCAGTTTATACGGGAACGGCGAGCAGTACTTC.

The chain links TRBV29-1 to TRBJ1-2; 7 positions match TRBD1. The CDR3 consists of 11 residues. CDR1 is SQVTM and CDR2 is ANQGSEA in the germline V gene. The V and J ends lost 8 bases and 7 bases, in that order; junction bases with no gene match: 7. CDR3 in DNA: TGCAGCATTAACAGGGGCGGTGGCTACACCTTC. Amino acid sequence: CSINRGGGYTF.

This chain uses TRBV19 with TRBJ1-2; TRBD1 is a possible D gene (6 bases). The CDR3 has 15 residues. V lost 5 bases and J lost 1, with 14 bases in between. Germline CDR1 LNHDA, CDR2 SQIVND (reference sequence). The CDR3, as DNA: TGTGCCAGTAGTGTGTGGGACACAATTAACTATGGCTACACCTTC. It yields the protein CASSVWDTINYGYTF.

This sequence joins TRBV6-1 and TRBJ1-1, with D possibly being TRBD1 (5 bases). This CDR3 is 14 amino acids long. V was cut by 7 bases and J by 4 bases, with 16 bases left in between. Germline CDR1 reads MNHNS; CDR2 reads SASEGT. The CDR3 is CASNLGLEGTEAFF. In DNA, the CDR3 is TGTGCCAGCAATTTGGGACTCGAGGGCACTGAAGCTTTCTTT.

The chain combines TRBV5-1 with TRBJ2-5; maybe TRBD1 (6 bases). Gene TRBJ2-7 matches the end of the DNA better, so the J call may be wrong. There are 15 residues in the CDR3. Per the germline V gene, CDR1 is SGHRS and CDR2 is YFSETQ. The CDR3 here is CASSLAAAGVGEQYF. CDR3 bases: TGCGCCAGCAGCTTGGCCGCGGCAGGGGTCGGCGAGCAGTACTTC.

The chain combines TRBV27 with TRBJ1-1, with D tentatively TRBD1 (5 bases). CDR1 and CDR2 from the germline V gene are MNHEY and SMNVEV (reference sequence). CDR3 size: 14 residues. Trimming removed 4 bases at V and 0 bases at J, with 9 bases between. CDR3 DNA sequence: TGTGCCAGCAGTTGGGGCATGCTGAACACTGAAGCTTTCTTT. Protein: CASSWGMLNTEAFF.